One sample yielded the 20 T cell receptor beta chains listed below, sequenced in a study of PD-1 blockade in classical Hodgkin lymphoma. The assay was immunoSEQ multiplex PCR, and TCRdb's table has in-frame clones only and misses some. The table lists under 30,000 clones, 60% to 75% of them singletons, with over 2.5% in the top ten. All patients experienced relapse after autologous stem cell transplantation, and brentuximab vedotin exposure was variable. The input for sequencing was peripheral blood mononuclear cells (PBMCs), taken before the second cycle of nivolumab. The receptors were sampled from a human donor with classical Hodgkin lymphoma.

The rearrangement uses TRBV2 and TRBJ2-7; 8 bases map to TRBD1. J was trimmed by 6 bases and V by 7 bases; bases with no gene match: 11. Germline V lookup: CDR1 SNHLY, CDR2 FYNNEI. The CDR3 totals 14 residues. The CDR3 DNA reads TGTGCCAGCAACCCTGGACAGGGTATTGGCGAGCAGTACTTC. Its translation is CASNPGQGIGEQYF.

Turning to this clone: A junction boundary mismatches the germline segment, possibly from a read error. J is TRBJ2-7 and V is TRBV6-5, with a weak D call TRBD1 (6 bases). This CDR3 is built from 9 residues. Per the germline V gene, CDR1 is MNHEY and CDR2 is SVGAGI. This CDR3 is CASSDLGAF. DNA of the CDR3: TGTGCCAGCAGTGATCTGGGGGCCTTC.

The CDR3 loop reads CATRVYQETQYF. The CDR3 DNA sequence: TGTGCCACGAGGGTGTACCAAGAGACCCAGTACTTC. The chain uses TRBV2 and TRBJ2-5; maybe TRBD2 (5 bases). This CDR3 is 12 amino acids long. Trimming cost V 10 bases and J 0 bases, with 9 bases left between them. Germline V gene sequence: CDR1 SNHLY, CDR2 FYNNEI.

This chain joins TRBV28 and TRBJ2-7, with TRBD2 identical over 9 bases. With 4 bases clipped from V and 2 bases from J, the junction kept 9 bases outside the gene matches. The germline V gene has CDR1 MDHEN and CDR2 SYDVKM. There are 16 residues in the CDR3. The CDR3 DNA is TGTGCCAGCAGTTCGATCAGCGGGGGGTATGCCTACGAGCAGTACTTC. This gives the protein CASSSISGGYAYEQYF.

The rearrangement links TRBV27 to TRBJ1-2; 9 bases align to TRBD1. Germline lookup yields CDR1 MNHEY and CDR2 SMNVEV (reference sequence). The V gene end was trimmed by 6 bases and the J gene end by 2 bases; junction bases not matched to a gene: 13. This CDR3 spans 17 amino acids. CDR3 amino acids: CASSARGQGVVNYGYTF. CDR3 DNA sequence: TGTGCCAGCAGCGCCAGGGGACAGGGAGTAGTGAACTATGGCTACACCTTC.

V is TRBV6-4 and J is TRBJ2-3, with a possible D match to TRBD2 (6 bases). This CDR3 spans 15 amino acids. CDR1 MRHNA and CDR2 SNTAGT come from the germline V gene. V was clipped by 6 bases and J by 1 base, with 14 bases between them. The CDR3 region has the DNA TGTGCCAGCAGACGGTCGGCGGGGCGCACAGATACGCAGTATTTT. Translating it yields CASRRSAGRTDTQYF.

The chain is built from TRBV2 and TRBJ1-6; D not certain. The CDR3 is made up of 13 amino acids. Trimming stripped 1 base from V and 8 bases from J, with 6 bases between. Germline V gene sequence: CDR1 SNHLY, CDR2 FYNNEI. This CDR3 reads CASSEGGYSPLHF. CDR3 coding DNA: TGTGCCAGCAGTGAAGGGGGATATTCACCCCTCCACTTT.

This clone was seen a few times. This chain joins TRBV5-6 and TRBJ2-1; possibly TRBD1 or TRBD2 for D (6 bases each). Trimming stripped 0 bases from V and 6 bases from J, with 19 bases between. This CDR3 contains 17 residues. Per germline, CDR1 SGHDT and CDR2 YYEEEE. The CDR3, as DNA: TGTGCCAGCAGCTTGGTTTCTAGGGGGGAGTATAGCAATGAGCAGTTCTTC. Residues: CASSLVSRGEYSNEQFF.

This chain joins TRBV18 and TRBJ2-1, with 9 bases that match TRBD2. V lost 0 bases to trimming and J lost 6 bases; unmatched junction nucleotides: 6. The CDR3 sequence is 16 residues long. The V gene's germline CDR1 is KGHSH and CDR2 LQKENI. The CDR3: CASSPPGGGAINEQFF. CDR3 nucleotide sequence: TGTGCCAGCTCACCACCCGGCGGGGGGGCAATCAATGAGCAGTTCTTC. Full variable domain (outside the CDR3, taken from reference TRBV18 and TRBJ2-1): NAGVMQNPRHLVRRRGQEARLRCSPMKGHSHVYWYRQLPEEGLKFMVYLQKENIIDESGMPKERFSAEFPKEGPSILRIQQVVRGDSAAYFCASSPPGGGAINEQFFGPGTRLTVL.

CDR3 coding DNA: TGTGCTAGTGGTGAGAGGGTGCCTGGGGCCAACGTCCTGACTTTC. This encodes CASGERVPGANVLTF. The V call is TRBV12-5, the J call TRBJ2-6; D possibly corresponds to TRBD2 (5 bases). Germline-derived CDR1 and CDR2 are LGHNT and FRNRAP. The CDR3 sequence is 15 residues long. Trimming removed 5 bases at V and 2 bases at J, with 10 bases between.

The V call is TRBV18, the J call TRBJ1-6; no clear D. The V gene's germline CDR1 is KGHSH and CDR2 LQKENI. The CDR3 extends over 13 amino acids. Trimming took off 2 bases at V and 5 bases at J, with 4 bases between the two ends. The CDR3 loop is CASSPKDNSPLHF. The CDR3 coding sequence is TGTGCCAGCTCACCAAAGGATAATTCACCCCTCCACTTT.

This clone was detected a few times. The rearrangement joins TRBV4-3 to TRBJ1-5, with no clear D. The V end was cut by 0 bases, the J end by 7 bases, with 7 bases between. The germline CDR1 and CDR2 sequences are LGHNA and YSLEER. This CDR3 has 13 residues. CDR3 nucleotides: TGCGCCAGCAGCCAAGATCGACACCAGCCCCAGCATTTT. Protein product: CASSQDRHQPQHF.

Comment on this clone: The same CDR3 also results from other DNA sequences found in this sample. The V and J genes are TRBV13 and TRBJ2-7, with a possible D match to TRBD2 (5 bases). V lost 5 bases and J 1 base, leaving 9 bases between the germline ends. Germline V gene lookup returns CDR1 PRHDT and CDR2 FYEKMQ (reference sequence). There are 13 residues in the CDR3. Here the CDR3 DNA reads TGTGCCAGCAGCAGCGGACGGTCCTACGAGCAGTACTTC. Protein: CASSSGRSYEQYF.

Only a few counts were recorded for this clone. The genes are TRBV7-9 and TRBJ1-2; 10 nucleotides line up with TRBD1. The CDR3 has 16 amino acids. J lost 2 bases, V lost 1 base, and 4 bases had no gene match. Germline CDR1 is SEHNR and CDR2 is FQNEAQ (reference sequence). CDR3 amino acids: CASSLDGQGGNYGYTF. CDR3 bases: TGTGCCAGCAGCTTAGATGGACAGGGGGGGAACTATGGCTACACCTTC.

The genes are TRBV21-1 and TRBJ2-7; TRBD1, the table's D call, lacks a check against the DNA. TRBV21-1 is labeled a pseudogene. There are 16 residues in the CDR3. The DNA of the CDR3 is TGTGCCAGCAGCAAACCGATCAGGGGGCAGGCCTACGAGCAGTACTTC. As protein: CASSKPIRGQAYEQYF.

The chain recombines TRBV20-1 with TRBJ2-5; D may be TRBD1 (6 bases). Trimming removed 7 bases at V and 4 bases at J, with 10 bases between. Germline V lookup: CDR1 DFQATT, CDR2 SNEGSKA (reference sequence). The CDR3 runs to 11 residues. The CDR3: CSGARGETQYF. In nucleotides, the CDR3 is TGCAGTGGGGCCAGGGGAGAGACCCAGTACTTC.

V and J are TRBV5-5 and TRBJ1-1; D uncertain. V lost 0 bases to trimming and J lost 4 bases, with 13 bases between them. Germline values: CDR1 SGHKS, CDR2 YYEKEE (reference sequence). The CDR3 is made up of 15 amino acids. The CDR3 loop is CASSLALGIGTEAFF. CDR3 nucleotide sequence: TGTGCCAGCAGCTTGGCATTGGGGATAGGCACTGAAGCTTTCTTT.

This chain joins TRBV7-9 and TRBJ2-2, with 8 bases lining up with TRBD1. The CDR3 has 16 residues. The germline CDR1 and CDR2 sequences are SEHNR and FQNEAQ (reference sequence). V shed 4 bases and J 3 bases; nucleotides not matched to a gene: 7. The CDR3 region is CASSSWNRGYTGELFF. In DNA, the CDR3 is TGTGCCAGCAGCTCGTGGAACAGGGGGTACACCGGGGAGCTGTTTTTT. The full variable domain, in which reference TRBV7-9 and TRBJ2-2 provide the parts outside the CDR3, is DTGVSQNPRHKITKRGQNVTFRCDPISEHNRLYWYRQTLGQGPEFLTYFQNEAQLEKSRLLSDRFSAERPKGSFSTLEIQRTEQGDSAMYLCASSSWNRGYTGELFFGEGSRLTVL.

This chain joins TRBV4-2 and TRBJ2-7; no clear D. V was cut by 1 base and J by 5 bases, with 15 bases left in between. The length of the CDR3 is 15 residues. The germline gives CDR1 LGHNA, CDR2 YNFKEQ. CDR3 loop: CASSQVALMSHEQYF. In nucleotides, the CDR3 is TGTGCCAGCAGCCAAGTTGCCCTAATGAGCCACGAGCAGTACTTC.

The chain has TRBV6-5 and TRBJ1-3, with D maybe TRBD1 (6 bases). Trimming took 4 bases from V and 4 from J, leaving 11 bases between them. Germline CDR1 and CDR2: MNHEY and SVGAGI. The CDR3 sequence is 14 residues long. DNA for the CDR3: TGTGCCAGCAGTTCTACAGGGTGGGGAAACACCATATATTTT. It codes for CASSSTGWGNTIYF.